The 5 T cell receptor beta chains below all came from one sample that was sequenced in a study of T cell repertoires in cytomegalovirus infection. TCRdb passed the reads through MiXCR, listing each CDR3 protein once. This table has hundreds of thousands of distinct CDR3 sequences, around 9.6% appearing once. Sequencing was performed on PBMCs. The source is a human donor in good health (CMV status not recorded). Some clones in this sample may be carry-over from other donors' samples.

This clonotype occurred a few times. V and J are TRBV20-1 and TRBJ2-7; 7 nucleotides line up with TRBD1. J gave up 2 bases and V 0 bases, and 7 bases lay outside the gene matches. This CDR3 is 15 amino acids long. The germline gives CDR1 DFQATT, CDR2 SNEGSKA (reference sequence). CDR3 protein: CSARDLTGSAYEQYV. The CDR3, as DNA: TGCAGTGCTAGAGACCTGACAGGGAGCGCCTACGAGCAGTACGTC.

This clonotype was detected many times. The genes are TRBV7-2 and TRBJ1-2, with D possibly being TRBD1 (6 bases). Looked up from germline, CDR1 is SGHTA and CDR2 is FQGNSA. CDR3 length: 13 amino acids. Trimming shortened V by 5 bases and J by 7 bases, and 14 bases separated the two germline ends. The CDR3 DNA sequence: TGTGCCAGCAGCGGAACAGGGACTTCTGGCTACACCTTC. Its translation is CASSGTGTSGYTF.

This clonotype was seen repeatedly, ten times or more. The DNA of the CDR3 is TGCGCCAGCAGCTTGGGACCAGAAGAGACCCAGTACTTC. Protein product: CASSLGPEETQYF. The chain joins TRBV5-1 to TRBJ2-5; D ambiguous. CDR1 and CDR2 from the germline V gene are SGHRS and YFSETQ. The CDR3 length is 13 residues. The ends were cut back, 0 bases at V and 3 bases at J, with 6 bases in the middle.

This clonotype was observed many times. The chain has TRBV6-2 or TRBV6-3 and TRBJ2-3; 10 positions agree with TRBD2. The J segment lost 4 bases and the V segment lost 5 bases, leaving 3 bases of the junction unmatched. Germline assignment: CDR1 MNHEY and CDR2 SVGEGT. There are 14 residues in the CDR3. The chain's CDR3 is CASSRGTSADTQYF. The CDR3 nucleotides read TGTGCCAGCAGTAGAGGGACTAGCGCAGATACGCAGTATTTT.

The sample holds a few counts of this clonotype. V and J are TRBV20-1 and TRBJ2-1, with 9 bases that match TRBD2. Germline CDR1 reads DFQATT; CDR2 reads SNEGSKA (reference sequence). The CDR3 is 15 amino acids. The V and J ends lost 5 bases and 6 bases, in that order; junction bases with no gene match: 11. The CDR3 spells CSAWGGSSGGNEQFF. The CDR3 DNA is TGCAGTGCTTGGGGGGGAAGTAGCGGGGGCAATGAGCAGTTCTTC.